This T cell receptor beta chain was sequenced during a study of cytomegalovirus exposure and HLA in healthy donors. On this clone itself: Its antigen is unknown.

The study, taken as a whole, reports: In an earlier analysis, in under 700 donors, most V segments appeared productive either ~90% or ~30% of the time. The likely explanation for a cluster of highly shared sequence variants was sequencing artifact. Accurate prediction of most subjects' HLA-A and HLA-B alleles from TCR beta sequences was reported.

The study ran its PCR with 60 Vbeta and 13 Jbeta primers. Sequenced by immunoSEQ multiplex PCR; TCRdb stores in-frame clones only, minus some. The sample consists of around 64,000 clones, approximately 80% of them appearing once. Germline lookup yields CDR1 GTSNPN and CDR2 SVGIG (reference sequence). This CDR3 has 14 residues. J was trimmed by 1 base and V by 5 bases; bases with no gene match: 4. This clonotype originated in a man aged 18-30 years in good health and CMV-seropositive. The chain carries TRBV30 and TRBJ1-1; 10 bases match TRBD1. Material: PBMCs. The CDR3 loop is CAWGTGVGNTEAFF. The CDR3 DNA is TGTGCCTGGGGGACAGGGGTAGGGAACACTGAAGCTTTCTTT.